This TCR beta chain comes out of a study of T cell repertoires in cytomegalovirus infection (dated by TCRdb to between 2018 and 2021). Regarding the complete study: Because public TCR beta signatures pointed to carriage of CMV infection together with the matching HLA type, the HLA type of each donor mattered for the analysis. Broader findings and caveats from the paper: The ex vivo response was dominated by HLA-C-restricted CMV-specific TCR beta clonotypes, which also provided the single most frequent clonotype in two of eight donors. Cumulative frequency of public TCR beta family members discriminated carriers of CMV infection plus the relevant HLA type in this cohort and an independent roughly 340-donor cohort.

Compared with germline, V lacks 6 bases and J lacks 7 bases; bases without a gene match: 9. The CDR3 starts with the cysteine, ends with the phenylalanine, and has 14 residues. Just CDR3 DNA is preserved here, 42 bases in frame from base 1. Based on the germline V gene (reference sequence), the CDR1 and CDR2 sequences are SGHKS and YYEKEE. TCRdb names Illumina HiSeq 1500 as the instrument used. TCRdb passed the public sequencing reads through fastp at Q25 and MiXCR, retaining productive beta sequences. Every entry covers one CDR3 protein and lists the most common genes and DNA from its rows. The sample yields 150,000 to 200,000 distinct CDR3 sequences; approximately 14% were counted once. The top ten hold around 27% of the sample. This clonotype has only a few counts. Its antigen target is currently unknown. Base qualities are not provided; no much larger clone lies one nucleotide away.

The source is a human donor in good health (CMV status not recorded). Some clones in this sample may be carry-over from other donors' samples. Sequencing was done on a sample of PBMCs. This chain joins TRBV5-5 to TRBJ2-1, and TRBD2 aligns with 8 junction nucleotides. This receptor has the CDR3 CASKEERESNEQFF. DNA sequence: TGTGCCAGCAAGGAGGAGCGGGAGTCGAATGAGCAGTTCTTC.